This section outlines one T cell receptor beta chain sequence together with its context. These data are taken from a study of cytomegalovirus exposure and HLA in healthy donors. Profiling relied on immunoSEQ multiplex PCR, and the TCRdb table lists in-frame clones only, not all of them. The sample records approximately 60,000 clones, 80% to 95% being singletons. Germline lookup yields CDR1 KGHSH and CDR2 LQKENI. This CDR3 has 15 amino acids. The V segment lost 6 bases and the J segment 0 bases; nucleotides outside the gene matches: 6. Sequencing was done on a sample of PBMCs. This receptor was identified in a man younger than 35 in good health and CMV-seronegative. The J gene is TRBJ1-1, the V gene TRBV18, with 8 bases identical to TRBD1. The CDR3 sequence is CASSPATGVNTEAFF. The CDR3 nucleotides are TGTGCCAGCTCCCCAGCGACAGGGGTGAACACTGAAGCTTTCTTT.